What follows is one TCR beta chain and its context. The data stem from a study of blood T cell repertoires in COVID-19. In the study overall: T cells, B-cell-depleted T cells, or PBMCs provided the cDNA or gDNA that served as material.

Method: immunoSEQ multiplex PCR; TCRdb's copy keeps in-frame clones and lacks some. This sample carries 400,000 or so clones, about 87% of them seen once, and the ten largest clones take about 2.1%. Unmatched junction bases numbered 5, after V lost 4 bases and J lost 0 bases. This CDR3 has 15 residues. In germline, CDR1 is SGHRS, CDR2 YFSETQ. Sequenced material: PBMCs or T cells enriched from blood (not recorded which). This clonotype was obtained from a man aged 35-49 years in a cohort exposed to, infected with or recovered from COVID-19 (not recorded which). The V and J genes are TRBV5-1 and TRBJ2-3; 7 nucleotides line up with TRBD2. As DNA, the CDR3 is TGCGCCAGCAGCCCGGGGGACTATAGCACAGATACGCAGTATTTT. Its translation is CASSPGDYSTDTQYF.